The clone carrying this TCR beta chain was recorded only once. What it recognizes is unknown. This record comes from a study of cytomegalovirus exposure and HLA in healthy donors. Study-wide findings and caveats: A list of 150 to 200 TCR beta chains associated with cytomegalovirus was given.

V was clipped by 7 bases and J by 3 bases; unmatched bases: 8. Per germline, CDR1 SEHNR and CDR2 FQNEAQ (reference sequence). The CDR3 is 15 amino acids. PCR involved 60 Vbeta and 13 Jbeta primers. Here immunoSEQ multiplex PCR was the method, and the copy in TCRdb shows in-frame clones only, minus some. Of about 150,000 clones in the sample, 80% were seen once. Sequencing was done on a sample of PBMCs. The clonotype comes from a man in his thirties or forties in good health and CMV-seropositive. The chain couples TRBV7-9 to TRBJ2-2; 7 bases line up with TRBD2. The CDR3 DNA reads as TGTGCCAGCACCCCAACTAGCGCCTACACCGGGGAGCTGTTTTTT. This codes for CASTPTSAYTGELFF.